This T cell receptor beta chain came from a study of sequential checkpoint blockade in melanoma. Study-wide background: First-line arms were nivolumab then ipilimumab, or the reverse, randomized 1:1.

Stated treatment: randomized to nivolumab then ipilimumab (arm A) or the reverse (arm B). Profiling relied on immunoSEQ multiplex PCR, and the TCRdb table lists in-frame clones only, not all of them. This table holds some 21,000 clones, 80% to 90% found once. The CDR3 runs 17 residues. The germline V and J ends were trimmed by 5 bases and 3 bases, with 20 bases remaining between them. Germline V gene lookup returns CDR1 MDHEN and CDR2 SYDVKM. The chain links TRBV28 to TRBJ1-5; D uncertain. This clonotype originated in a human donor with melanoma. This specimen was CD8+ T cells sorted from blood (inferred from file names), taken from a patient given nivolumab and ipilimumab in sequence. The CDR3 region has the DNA TGTGCCAGCAGTCCCCCTCGGAGAGCGTTGTTCAATCAGCCCCAGCATTTT. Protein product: CASSPPRRALFNQPQHF.